This T cell receptor beta chain was sequenced in a study of CXCR3-negative and CXCR3-positive naive CD8 T cells. Turning to this clonotype: What it recognizes is unknown.

Study-wide results and limits: Naive subsets were similarly diverse, while memory CD8+ repertoires were much less diverse. Relative to CXCR3-negative naive cells, CXCR3-positive naive cells had more hydrophobic TRB CDR3s.

Triplicate approximately 300,000-cell sorts were made of each CD8+ T cell subset. The CDR3 runs 11 residues. Looked up from germline, CDR1 is MDHEN and CDR2 is SYDVKM. The TRB cDNA libraries were prepared by 5' RACE with UMI labels. For each CDR3 protein, TCRdb gives one entry from its re-call of the 5' RACE reads, without DNA. The specimen's table records about 89,000 distinct CDR3 sequences. This clonotype was sampled from a human donor in good health. Some clones in this sample may be carry-over from other donors' samples. Sample: naive CXCR3+ CD8+ T cells from blood. Stated subset: CD45RO-CCR7+CD27+CD95- naive CD8+ T cells expressing CXCR3 (TNR3+). The V gene is TRBV28, the J gene TRBJ2-7. The CDR3: CASSFIGEQYF.